This paragraph reports one TCR beta chain. The CDR3 runs 18 residues. The J segment lost 2 bases and the V segment lost 5 bases, leaving 15 bases of the junction unmatched. Germline V lookup: CDR1 SGHAT, CDR2 FQNNGV. The sample originates from a study of sequential checkpoint blockade in melanoma. Whole-study context: After both sequences, patients received maintenance nivolumab.

The assay was immunoSEQ multiplex PCR, and TCRdb's table has in-frame clones only and misses some. The sample includes about 12,000 clones, 60% to 80% of them seen just once. The treatment was: randomized to nivolumab then ipilimumab (arm A) or the reverse (arm B). This clonotype was obtained from a human donor with melanoma. V usage is TRBV11-2 and J usage is TRBJ2-3; 8 positions match TRBD2. The input for sequencing was CD8+ T cells sorted from blood (inferred from file names), taken from a patient given nivolumab and ipilimumab in sequence. The CDR3 protein is CASSPMKDSGENTDTQYF. The CDR3 DNA reads as TGTGCCAGCAGCCCGATGAAAGATAGCGGGGAAAACACAGATACGCAGTATTTT.